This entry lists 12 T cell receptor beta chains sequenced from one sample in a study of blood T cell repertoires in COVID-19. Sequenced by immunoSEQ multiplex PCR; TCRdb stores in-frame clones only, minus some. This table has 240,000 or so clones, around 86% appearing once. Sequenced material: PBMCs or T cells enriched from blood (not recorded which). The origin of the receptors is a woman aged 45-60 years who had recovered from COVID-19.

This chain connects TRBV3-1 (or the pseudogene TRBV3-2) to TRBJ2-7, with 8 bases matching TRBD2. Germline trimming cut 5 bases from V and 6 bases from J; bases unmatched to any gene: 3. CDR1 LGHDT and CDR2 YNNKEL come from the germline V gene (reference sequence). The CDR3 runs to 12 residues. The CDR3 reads CASSFGLAEQYF. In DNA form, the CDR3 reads TGTGCCAGCAGCTTTGGACTAGCCGAGCAGTACTTC.

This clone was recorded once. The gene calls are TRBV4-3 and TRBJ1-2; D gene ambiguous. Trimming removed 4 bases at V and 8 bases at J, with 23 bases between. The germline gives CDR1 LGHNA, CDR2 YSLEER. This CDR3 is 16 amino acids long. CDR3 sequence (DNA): TGCGCCAGCAGCCCAACACCACAGCAGTACGCGGGAGGCTACACCTTC. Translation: CASSPTPQQYAGGYTF.

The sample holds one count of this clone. CDR3 in amino acids: CASSQGGTANTEAFF. As DNA, the CDR3 is TGCGCCAGCAGCCAAGGAGGGACAGCGAACACTGAAGCTTTCTTT. This chain uses TRBV4-1 with TRBJ1-1, with 7 bases identical to TRBD1. The CDR3 sequence is 15 residues long. Germline V gives CDR1 MGHRA, CDR2 YSYEKL. V lost 1 base, J lost 1 base, and 3 bases stayed unmatched.

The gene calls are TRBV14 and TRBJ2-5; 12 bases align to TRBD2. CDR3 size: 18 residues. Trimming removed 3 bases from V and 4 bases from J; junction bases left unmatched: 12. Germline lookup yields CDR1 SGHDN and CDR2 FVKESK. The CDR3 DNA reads TGTGCCAGCAGCCAGGTGGGACTAGCGGGCTTAAGGGGAGAGACCCAGTACTTC. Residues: CASSQVGLAGLRGETQYF.

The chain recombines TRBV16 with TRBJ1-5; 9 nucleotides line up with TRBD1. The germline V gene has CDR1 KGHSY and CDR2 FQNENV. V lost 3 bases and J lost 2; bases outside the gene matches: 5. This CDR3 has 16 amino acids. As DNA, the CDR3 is TGTGCCAGCAGCCACCAACAGGGGGCGGGCAATCAGCCCCAGCATTTT. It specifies CASSHQQGAGNQPQHF.

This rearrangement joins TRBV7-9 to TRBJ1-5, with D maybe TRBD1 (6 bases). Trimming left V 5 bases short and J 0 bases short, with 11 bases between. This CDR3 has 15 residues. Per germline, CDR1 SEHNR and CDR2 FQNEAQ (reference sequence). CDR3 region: CASSPPGVSNQPQHF. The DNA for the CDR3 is TGTGCCAGCAGCCCCCCAGGGGTTAGCAATCAGCCCCAGCATTTT.

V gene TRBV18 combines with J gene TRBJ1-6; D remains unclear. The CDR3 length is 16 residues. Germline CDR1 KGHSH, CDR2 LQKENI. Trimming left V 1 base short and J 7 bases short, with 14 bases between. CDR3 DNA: TGTGCCAGCTCACCACTTGAGCATGACTTAAATTCACCCCTCCACTTT. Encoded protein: CASSPLEHDLNSPLHF. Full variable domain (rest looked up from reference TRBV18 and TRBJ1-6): NAGVMQNPRHLVRRRGQEARLRCSPMKGHSHVYWYRQLPEEGLKFMVYLQKENIIDESGMPKERFSAEFPKEGPSILRIQQVVRGDSAAYFCASSPLEHDLNSPLHFGNGTRLTVT.

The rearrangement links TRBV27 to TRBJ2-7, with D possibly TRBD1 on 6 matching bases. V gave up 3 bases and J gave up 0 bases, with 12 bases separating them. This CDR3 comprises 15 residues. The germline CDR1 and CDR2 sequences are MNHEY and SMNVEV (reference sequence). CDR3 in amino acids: CASSLGQGISYEQYF. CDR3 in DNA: TGTGCCAGCAGTTTGGGGCAGGGGATCTCCTACGAGCAGTACTTC.

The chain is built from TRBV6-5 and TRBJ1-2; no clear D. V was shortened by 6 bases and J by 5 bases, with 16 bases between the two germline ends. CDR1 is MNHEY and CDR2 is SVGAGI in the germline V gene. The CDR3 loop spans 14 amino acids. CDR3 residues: CASSSRRSEYGYTF. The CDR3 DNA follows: TGTGCCAGCAGCTCCCGCAGGTCGGAATATGGCTACACCTTC.

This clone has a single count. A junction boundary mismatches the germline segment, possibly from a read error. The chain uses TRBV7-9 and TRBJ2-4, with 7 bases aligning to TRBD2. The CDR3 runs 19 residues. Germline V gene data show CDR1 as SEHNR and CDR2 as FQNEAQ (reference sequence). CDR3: CASSVAGASGTLAKNIQYF. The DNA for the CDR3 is TGTGCCAGCAGCGTAGCCGGGGCTAGCGGAACCCTAGCCAAAAACATTCAGTACTTC.

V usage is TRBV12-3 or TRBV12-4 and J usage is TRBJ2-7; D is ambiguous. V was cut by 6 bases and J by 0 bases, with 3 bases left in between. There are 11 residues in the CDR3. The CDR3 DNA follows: TGTGCCAGCAGGAGCTCCTACGAGCAGTACTTC. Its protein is CASRSSYEQYF.

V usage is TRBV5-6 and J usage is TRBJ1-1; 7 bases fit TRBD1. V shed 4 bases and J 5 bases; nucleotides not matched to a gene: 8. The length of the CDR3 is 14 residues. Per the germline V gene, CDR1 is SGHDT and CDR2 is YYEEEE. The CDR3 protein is CASSHRQGRTEAFF. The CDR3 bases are TGTGCCAGCAGCCATCGACAGGGTAGGACTGAAGCTTTCTTT.